The clone carrying this T cell receptor (beta chain) was observed at least ten times. Its antigen is unidentified. As diagnostic evidence, clinical symptoms, serum thyroxine, TRAb, thyroid ultrasound and orbital computed tomography were relied upon. This entry belongs to a study of Graves' ophthalmopathy and Graves' hyperthyroidism. Study overall: Peripheral blood was gathered at first diagnosis, ahead of any treatment whatsoever. Whole-study findings and limits: Most expanded clonotypes from thyroid (those above 0.001 frequency) were also found in blood.

Amplifying from RNA transcripts, the study obtained TCR beta CDR3 regions. HTBI primers primed a first-round RT-PCR, and a second-round multiplex PCR followed. TCRdb redid the calling of the multiplex PCR reads with MiXCR, one entry per CDR3 protein. This sample has some 400,000 distinct CDR3 sequences, with around 18% found just once. Germline assignment: CDR1 MDHEN and CDR2 SYDVKM. CDR3 size: 16 residues. The J segment lost 8 bases and the V segment lost 5 bases, leaving 10 bases of the junction unmatched. The sequence was collected from a woman aged 18-35 years with Graves' ophthalmopathy. Sequenced input: peripheral blood. The V gene is TRBV28, the J gene TRBJ2-2; 11 bases align to TRBD1. The CDR3 DNA sequence: TGTGCCAGCAGTACCACGGGACAGGGGGGAGGAGGGGAGCTGTTTTTT. It specifies CASSTTGQGGGGELFF.